The entry below gives a single T cell receptor (beta chain) sequence along with its context. The antigen is not known. The data were obtained in a study of cytomegalovirus exposure and HLA in healthy donors. Primers for the PCR totalled 60 Vbeta and 13 Jbeta. Measured with immunoSEQ multiplex PCR; TCRdb has only the in-frame clones, and not every one. The sample holds around 210,000 clones; over 75% are singletons and the top ten take approximately 0.49%. The study's findings and limits: Earlier findings revealed that most TCR beta V segments proved productive either about 87% or about 30% of the time. Accurate prediction of most subjects' HLA-A and HLA-B alleles from TCR beta sequences was reported. The authors enumerated over 150 TCR beta chains as linked to cytomegalovirus.

This receptor was obtained from a boy aged 5-17 years in good health and CMV-seronegative. Sequencing was performed on PBMCs.

CDR3 bases: TGTGCCAGCAGCCAAGATTGGACAGGGGGCGGCGAGCAGTACTTC. Its protein is CASSQDWTGGGEQYF. The chain links TRBV14 to TRBJ2-7; 11 bases map to TRBD1. Losses at the gene ends were 0 bases for V and 6 bases for J; bases not matched to a gene: 4. CDR3 length equals 15 residues. CDR1 is SGHDN, CDR2 FVKESK, per germline.